A single sample gave rise to the 14 T cell receptor beta chains below, sequenced in a study of PD-1 blockade in classical Hodgkin lymphoma (dated by TCRdb to between 2020 and 2021). The library was made by the immunoSEQ multiplex PCR assay. Not all clones reach the TCRdb copy of this immuneACCESS table, which keeps in-frame sequences only. Checked studies attribute under half of the gap to unresolved V genes and leave the rest unexplained. The sample yields over 75,000 clones; 90% were counted once. Clones ranked in the top ten supply 2.5% to 3.5% of the sample. In the paper's terms, the time point label means: cycle 4 day 1 (C4D1), after 6 weeks of nivolumab. All trial patients had relapsed after autologous stem cell transplantation, with cohorts A, B and C differing in prior brentuximab vedotin exposure. This specimen consisted of peripheral blood mononuclear cells (PBMCs), obtained before the fourth cycle of nivolumab. These receptors were collected from a human donor with classical Hodgkin lymphoma.

The chain recombines TRBV4-2 with TRBJ2-6; maybe TRBD1 (5 bases). Germline V CDR1 and CDR2: LGHNA, YNFKEQ. This CDR3 is built from 19 residues. Trimming cost V 0 bases and J 0 bases, with 15 bases left between them. CDR3 DNA sequence: TGTGCCAGCAGCCAAGATATGTGGGGCCTCCCCTCTGGGGCCAACGTCCTGACTTTC. Encoded protein: CASSQDMWGLPSGANVLTF.

This clone was recorded many times. This chain connects TRBV4-2 to TRBJ1-6; D is unresolved. Trimming took off 1 base at V and 4 bases at J, with 11 bases between the two ends. Per the germline V gene, CDR1 is LGHNA and CDR2 is YNFKEQ. This CDR3 comprises 16 residues. The CDR3 loop reads CASSQAGSEYNSPLHF. CDR3 nucleotides: TGTGCCAGCAGCCAAGCAGGTTCCGAATATAATTCACCCCTCCACTTT.

This rearrangement joins TRBV10-2 to TRBJ2-2, with 12 bases matching TRBD1. CDR1 and CDR2 (germline): WSHSY, SAAADI. The trim removed 6 bases at V and 6 bases at J, leaving 8 bases unmatched. This CDR3 contains 16 residues. The chain's CDR3 is CASRGGTGGEAGELFF. The CDR3 nucleotides read TGCGCCAGCAGGGGAGGGACAGGGGGCGAAGCCGGGGAGCTGTTTTTT.

The chain has TRBV7-6 and TRBJ1-4; D is unclear. The CDR3 spans 16 residues. V was shortened by 2 bases and J by 4 bases, with 14 bases between the two germline ends. Germline V CDR1 and CDR2: SGHVS, FNYEAQ. The CDR3 bases are TGTGCCAGCAGCTTATCGGCCGGCGAATTTAATGAAAAACTGTTTTTT. This gives the protein CASSLSAGEFNEKLFF.

The V and J genes are TRBV7-9 and TRBJ1-1; TRBD1 is a possible D gene (5 bases). Trimming took off 2 bases at V and 2 bases at J, with 9 bases between the two ends. The CDR3 is made up of 14 amino acids. Looked up from germline, CDR1 is SEHNR and CDR2 is FQNEAQ (reference sequence). The CDR3 sequence is CASSLSQGNTEAFF. The CDR3 DNA follows: TGTGCCAGCAGCTTAAGCCAGGGTAACACTGAAGCTTTCTTT.

The rearrangement joins TRBV12-2 to TRBJ1-2; no DNA check was done on the table's D call, TRBD1. TRBV12-2 is listed as a pseudogene. The CDR3 consists of 16 residues. For the CDR3, the DNA is TGTGCAAGTCGCTCGCCCACCGACAGGGAAGACGATGGCTACACCTTC. Residues: CASRSPTDREDDGYTF.

This clone appeared a single time. This chain uses TRBV5-1 with TRBJ2-3; tentative D call: TRBD1 (6 bases). CDR1 SGHRS and CDR2 YFSETQ come from the germline V gene. The CDR3 spans 14 residues. V was trimmed by 5 bases and J by 0 bases, leaving 10 bases between them. The CDR3 is CASRGQPSTDTQYF. In DNA form, the CDR3 reads TGCGCCAGCAGGGGACAACCTAGCACAGATACGCAGTATTTT.

The chain carries TRBV28 and TRBJ2-7; unclear D gene. The CDR3 has 10 residues. Per the germline V gene, CDR1 is MDHEN and CDR2 is SYDVKM. The V and J ends lost 4 bases and 5 bases respectively, with 3 bases between them. This chain's CDR3 is CASSYDEQYF. CDR3 DNA: TGTGCCAGCAGTTATGACGAGCAGTACTTC. Using reference TRBV28 and TRBJ2-7 for the parts outside the CDR3, the full variable domain is DVKVTQSSRYLVKRTGEKVFLECVQDMDHENMFWYRQDPGLGLRLIYFSYDVKMKEKGDIPEGYSVSREKKERFSLILESASTNQTSMYLCASSYDEQYFGPGTRLTVT.

The chain uses TRBV5-6 and TRBJ1-2; the D gene is possibly TRBD1 (5 bases). Germline lookup yields CDR1 SGHDT and CDR2 YYEEEE. The V and J ends lost 4 bases and 4 bases respectively, with 20 bases between them. The CDR3 runs to 16 residues. CDR3 loop: CASSPKAYRTSYGYTF. In nucleotides, the CDR3 is TGTGCCAGCAGCCCGAAGGCCTACAGGACAAGCTATGGCTACACCTTC.

J is TRBJ2-5 and V is TRBV7-8; 7 bases agree with TRBD1. The CDR3 length is 16 residues. Looked up from germline, CDR1 is SGHVS and CDR2 is FQNEAQ. The V and J ends lost 1 base and 2 bases, in that order; junction bases with no gene match: 7. DNA for the CDR3: TGTGCCAGCAGCTTAGTGCCTCGACAGGGACAAGAGACCCAGTACTTC. Its translation is CASSLVPRQGQETQYF. The full variable domain, completed using reference TRBV7-8 and TRBJ2-5, is GAGVSQSPRYKVAKRGQDVALRCDPISGHVSLFWYQQALGQGPEFLTYFQNEAQLDKSGLPSDRFFAERPEGSVSTLKIQRTQQEDSAVYLCASSLVPRQGQETQYFGPGTRLLVL.

The chain links TRBV30 to TRBJ2-2; D may match TRBD1 or TRBD2 (5 bases each). The CDR3 runs 14 residues. V lost 5 bases and J 3 bases, leaving 13 bases between the germline ends. Germline CDR1 and CDR2: GTSNPN and SVGIG (reference sequence). The CDR3 DNA reads TGTGCCTGGGGTTCCGGGACGTACACCGGGGAGCTGTTTTTT. Protein sequence: CAWGSGTYTGELFF.

V and J are TRBV7-9 and TRBJ2-2; 8 positions match TRBD1. Germline V CDR1 and CDR2: SEHNR, FQNEAQ (reference sequence). This CDR3 is 16 amino acids long. J gave up 0 bases and V 3 bases, and 3 bases lay outside the gene matches. The CDR3 nucleotides read TGTGCCAGCAGCTTGCTGGACAGGGCGAACACCGGGGAGCTGTTTTTT. The encoded protein is CASSLLDRANTGELFF.

This clone was detected a few times. The J gene is TRBJ2-3, the V gene TRBV6-1; 9 bases are a match to TRBD1. CDR1 MNHNS and CDR2 SASEGT come from the germline V gene. The CDR3 length is 15 residues. Losses at the gene ends were 8 bases for V and 5 bases for J; bases not matched to a gene: 11. CDR3 protein: CASGGWGQGVDTQYF. The CDR3 nucleotides are TGTGCCAGCGGGGGGTGGGGACAGGGTGTAGATACGCAGTATTTT.

The chain combines TRBV7-9 with TRBJ2-3; the D is unclear. The CDR3 consists of 15 residues. The germline gives CDR1 SEHNR, CDR2 FQNEAQ (reference sequence). Between the trimmed V and J ends, which lost 5 bases and 0 bases, there was a span of 12 bases. CDR3 protein: CASSPRSKSTDTQYF. The CDR3 DNA sequence: TGTGCCAGCAGCCCTCGGTCTAAGAGCACAGATACGCAGTATTTT.